This T cell receptor beta chain was obtained from a study of neurological immune-mediated disorders. Overall study findings and caveats: The phylogenetic placement of 18 of 34 multiple sclerosis patients' repertoires in one related-CDR3 cluster constitutes a possible signature.

TCRdb itself ran the 5' RACE reads through MiXCR, one entry per CDR3 protein. The data show about 58,000 distinct CDR3 sequences, with 3% to 4% seen just once and 7.1% held by the top ten. Germline CDR1 and CDR2: MGHDK and SYGVNS. Trimming shortened V by 3 bases and J by 3 bases, and 23 bases separated the two germline ends. CDR3 size: 19 residues. This clonotype was counted many times. Antigen specificity is unknown. The chain joins TRBV25-1 to TRBJ2-2; D perhaps matches TRBD1 (5 bases). The source is a woman in her sixties with multiple sclerosis. The sample taken for sequencing was PBMCs. The CDR3 region has the DNA TGTGCCAGCAGTGACCCTCCAGGTCGACAGCTACCCGACACCGGGGAGCTGTTTTTT. This encodes CASSDPPGRQLPDTGELFF.